These 2 T cell receptor beta chains came from one sample sequenced in a study of identical twins. TCRdb re-called the 5' RACE reads through MiXCR, storing one row per CDR3 protein. The table shows about 220,000 distinct CDR3 sequences, with over 5.5% occurring only once. This same sample was also taken into another study, of T cells expressing NK-cell markers.

Source material: CD8+ T cells sorted from blood. These receptors all come from a woman younger than 30 in good health.

The chain joins TRBV27 to TRBJ2-3, with TRBD1 matching 9 bases. Losses at the gene ends were 4 bases for V and 2 bases for J; bases not matched to a gene: 4. CDR1 and CDR2 from the germline V gene are MNHEY and SMNVEV (reference sequence). This CDR3 has 15 amino acids. CDR3 nucleotides: TGTGCCAGCAGTTACAGGGGGCGATCCACAGATACGCAGTATTTT. It yields the protein CASSYRGRSTDTQYF.

The J gene is TRBJ1-3, the V gene TRBV12-3 or TRBV12-4, with 8 bases fitting TRBD1. The CDR3 is 18 amino acids. With 7 bases clipped from V and 4 bases from J, the junction kept 18 bases outside the gene matches. In DNA form, the CDR3 reads TGTGCCAGCACCGACGGCCGGGAAACAGGGGGAACGGGAAACACCATATATTTT. Amino acids: CASTDGRETGGTGNTIYF.